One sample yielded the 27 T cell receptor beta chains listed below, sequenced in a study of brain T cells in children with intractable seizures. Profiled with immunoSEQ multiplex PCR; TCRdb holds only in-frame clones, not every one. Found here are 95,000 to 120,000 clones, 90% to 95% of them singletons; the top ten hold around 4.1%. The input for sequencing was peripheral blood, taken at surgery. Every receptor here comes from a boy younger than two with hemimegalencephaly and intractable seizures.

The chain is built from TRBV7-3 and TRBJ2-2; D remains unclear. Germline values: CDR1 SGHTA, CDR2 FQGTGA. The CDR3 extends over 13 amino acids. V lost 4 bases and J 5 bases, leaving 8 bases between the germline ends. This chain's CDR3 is CASSSYLTGELFF. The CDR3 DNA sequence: TGTGCCAGCAGCTCGTACCTAACCGGGGAGCTGTTTTTT.

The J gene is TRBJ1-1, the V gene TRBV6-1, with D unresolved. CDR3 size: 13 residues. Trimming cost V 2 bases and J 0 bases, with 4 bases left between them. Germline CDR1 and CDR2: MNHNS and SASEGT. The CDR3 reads CASSEHLNTEAFF. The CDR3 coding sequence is TGTGCCAGCAGTGAACACCTGAACACTGAAGCTTTCTTT.

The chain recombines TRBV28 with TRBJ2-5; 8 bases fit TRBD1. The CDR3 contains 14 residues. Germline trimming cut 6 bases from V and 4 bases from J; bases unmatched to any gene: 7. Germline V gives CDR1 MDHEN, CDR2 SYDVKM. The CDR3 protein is CASSPAGQGETQYF. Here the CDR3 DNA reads TGTGCCAGCAGCCCAGCCGGACAGGGAGAGACCCAGTACTTC.

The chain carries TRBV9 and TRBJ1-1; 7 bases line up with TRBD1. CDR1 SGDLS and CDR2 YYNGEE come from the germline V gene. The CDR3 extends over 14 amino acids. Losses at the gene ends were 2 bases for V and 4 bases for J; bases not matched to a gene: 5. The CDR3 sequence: CASSVERQGTEAFF. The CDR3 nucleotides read TGTGCCAGCAGCGTTGAGAGACAGGGCACTGAAGCTTTCTTT.

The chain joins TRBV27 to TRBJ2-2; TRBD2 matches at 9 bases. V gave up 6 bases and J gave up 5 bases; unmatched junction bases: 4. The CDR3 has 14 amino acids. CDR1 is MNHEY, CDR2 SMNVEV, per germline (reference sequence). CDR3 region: CASRKAGGTGELFF. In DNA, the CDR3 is TGTGCCAGCAGGAAAGCGGGAGGAACCGGGGAGCTGTTTTTT.

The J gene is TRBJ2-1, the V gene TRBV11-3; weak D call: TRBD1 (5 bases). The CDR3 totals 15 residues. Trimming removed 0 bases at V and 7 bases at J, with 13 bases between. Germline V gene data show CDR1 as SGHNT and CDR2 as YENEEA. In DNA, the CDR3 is TGTGCCAGCAGCTTAGACAGGGCCTTTATAAATGAGCAGTTCTTC. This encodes CASSLDRAFINEQFF.

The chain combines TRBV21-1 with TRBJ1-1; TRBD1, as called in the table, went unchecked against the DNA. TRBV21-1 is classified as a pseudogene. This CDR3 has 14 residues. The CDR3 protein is CASSKVRGGYEAFF. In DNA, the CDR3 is TGTGCCAGCAGCAAAGTGCGAGGGGGATATGAGGCTTTCTTT.

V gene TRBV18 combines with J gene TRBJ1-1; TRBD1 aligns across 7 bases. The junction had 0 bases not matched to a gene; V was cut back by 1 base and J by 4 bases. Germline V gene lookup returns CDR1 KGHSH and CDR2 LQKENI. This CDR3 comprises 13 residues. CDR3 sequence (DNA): TGTGCCAGCTCACCACAGGGGGCCACTGAAGCTTTCTTT. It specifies CASSPQGATEAFF.

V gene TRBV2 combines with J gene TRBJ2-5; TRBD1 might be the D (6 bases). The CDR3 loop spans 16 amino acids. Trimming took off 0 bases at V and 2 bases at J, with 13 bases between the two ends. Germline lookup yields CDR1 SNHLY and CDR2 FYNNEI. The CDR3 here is CASSEALLGTQETQYF. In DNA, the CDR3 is TGTGCCAGCAGTGAAGCGCTTCTGGGGACACAAGAGACCCAGTACTTC.

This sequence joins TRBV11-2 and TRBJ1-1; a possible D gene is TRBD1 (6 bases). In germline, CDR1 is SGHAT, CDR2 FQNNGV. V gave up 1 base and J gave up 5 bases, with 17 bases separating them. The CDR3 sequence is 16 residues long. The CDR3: CASSLVWQGGGTEAFF. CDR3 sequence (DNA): TGTGCCAGCAGCTTAGTTTGGCAGGGAGGGGGAACTGAAGCTTTCTTT.

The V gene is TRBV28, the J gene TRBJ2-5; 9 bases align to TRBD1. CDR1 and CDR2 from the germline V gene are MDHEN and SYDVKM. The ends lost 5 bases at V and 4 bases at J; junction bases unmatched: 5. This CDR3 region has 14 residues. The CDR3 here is CASSIRTGVETQYF. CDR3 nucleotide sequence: TGTGCCAGCAGTATACGGACAGGGGTAGAGACCCAGTACTTC.

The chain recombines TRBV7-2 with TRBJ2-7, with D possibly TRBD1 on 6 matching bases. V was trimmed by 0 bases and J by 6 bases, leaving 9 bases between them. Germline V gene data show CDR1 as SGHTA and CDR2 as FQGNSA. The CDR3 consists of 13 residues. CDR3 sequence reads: CASSLAIGGEQYF. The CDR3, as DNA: TGTGCCAGCAGCTTAGCGATAGGGGGCGAGCAGTACTTC. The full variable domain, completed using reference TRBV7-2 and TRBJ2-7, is GAGVSQSPSNKVTEKGKDVELRCDPISGHTALYWYRQSLGQGLEFLIYFQGNSAPDKSGLPSDRFSAERTGGSVSTLTIQRTQQEDSAVYLCASSLAIGGEQYFGPGTRLTVT.

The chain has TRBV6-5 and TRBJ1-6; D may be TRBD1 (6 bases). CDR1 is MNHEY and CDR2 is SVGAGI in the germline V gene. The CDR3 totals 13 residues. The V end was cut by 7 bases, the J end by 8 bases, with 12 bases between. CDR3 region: CASIGGRDSPLHF. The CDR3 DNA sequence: TGTGCCAGCATTGGGGGGCGGGATTCACCCCTCCACTTT.

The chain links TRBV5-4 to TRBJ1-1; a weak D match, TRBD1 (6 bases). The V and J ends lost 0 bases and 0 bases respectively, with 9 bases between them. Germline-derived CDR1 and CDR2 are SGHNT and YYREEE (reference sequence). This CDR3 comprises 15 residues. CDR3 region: CASSLGQEMNTEAFF. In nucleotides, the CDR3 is TGTGCCAGCAGCTTGGGACAGGAAATGAACACTGAAGCTTTCTTT.

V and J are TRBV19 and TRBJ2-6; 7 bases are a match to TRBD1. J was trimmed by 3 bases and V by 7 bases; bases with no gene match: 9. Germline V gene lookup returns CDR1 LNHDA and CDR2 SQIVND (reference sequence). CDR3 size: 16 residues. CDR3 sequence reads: CASTLPTGVGANVLTF. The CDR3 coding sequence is TGTGCCAGTACCCTCCCCACAGGGGTTGGGGCCAACGTCCTGACTTTC.

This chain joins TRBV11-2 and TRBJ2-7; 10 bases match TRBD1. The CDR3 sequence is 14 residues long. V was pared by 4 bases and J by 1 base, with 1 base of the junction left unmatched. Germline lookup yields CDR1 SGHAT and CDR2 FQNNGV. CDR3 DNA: TGTGCCAGCAGCTGGACAGGGGGGTCCTACGAGCAGTACTTC. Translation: CASSWTGGSYEQYF. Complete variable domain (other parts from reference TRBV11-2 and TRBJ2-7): EAGVAQSPRYKIIEKRQSVAFWCNPISGHATLYWYQQILGQGPKLLIQFQNNGVVDDSQLPKDRFSAERLKGVDSTLKIQPAKLEDSAVYLCASSWTGGSYEQYFGPGTRLTVT.

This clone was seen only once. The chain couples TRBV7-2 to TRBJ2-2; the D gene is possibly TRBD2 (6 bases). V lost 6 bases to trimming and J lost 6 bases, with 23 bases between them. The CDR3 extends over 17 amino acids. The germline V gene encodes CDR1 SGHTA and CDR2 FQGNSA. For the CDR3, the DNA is TGTGCCAGCAGATGGGGGTCCCCAGCGGGTGGCGCCGGGGAGCTGTTTTTT. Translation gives CASRWGSPAGGAGELFF.

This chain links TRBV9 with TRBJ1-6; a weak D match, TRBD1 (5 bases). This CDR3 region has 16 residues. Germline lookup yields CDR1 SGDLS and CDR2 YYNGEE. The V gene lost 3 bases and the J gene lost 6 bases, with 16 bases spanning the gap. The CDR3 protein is CASSGAGTAFNSPLHF. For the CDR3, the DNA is TGTGCCAGCAGCGGAGCCGGGACGGCCTTTAATTCACCCCTCCACTTT.

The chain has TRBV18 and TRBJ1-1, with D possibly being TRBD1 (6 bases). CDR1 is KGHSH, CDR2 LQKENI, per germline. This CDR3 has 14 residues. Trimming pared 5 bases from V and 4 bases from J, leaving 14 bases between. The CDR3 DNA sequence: TGTGCCAGCTCAGTTTCGGGGGGGCTCACTGAAGCTTTCTTT. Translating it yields CASSVSGGLTEAFF.

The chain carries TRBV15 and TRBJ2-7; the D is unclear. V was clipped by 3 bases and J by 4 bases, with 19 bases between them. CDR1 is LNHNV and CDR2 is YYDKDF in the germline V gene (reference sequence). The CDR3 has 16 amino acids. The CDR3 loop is CATSSVSPQLPYEQYF. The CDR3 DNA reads TGTGCCACCAGCAGTGTGTCGCCCCAGCTCCCTTACGAGCAGTACTTC. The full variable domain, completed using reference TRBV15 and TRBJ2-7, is DAMVIQNPRYQVTQFGKPVTLSCSQTLNHNVMYWYQQKSSQAPKLLFHYYDKDFNNEADTPDNFQSRRPNTSFCFLDIRSPGLGDTAMYLCATSSVSPQLPYEQYFGPGTRLTVT.

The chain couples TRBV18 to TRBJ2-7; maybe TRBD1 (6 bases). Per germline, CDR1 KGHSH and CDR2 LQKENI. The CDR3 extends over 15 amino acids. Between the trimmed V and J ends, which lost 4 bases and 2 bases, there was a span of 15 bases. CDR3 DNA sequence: TGTGCCAGCTCACGACCGGGACAAGGGACCTACGAGCAGTACTTC. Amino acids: CASSRPGQGTYEQYF. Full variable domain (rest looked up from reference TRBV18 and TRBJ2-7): NAGVMQNPRHLVRRRGQEARLRCSPMKGHSHVYWYRQLPEEGLKFMVYLQKENIIDESGMPKERFSAEFPKEGPSILRIQQVVRGDSAAYFCASSRPGQGTYEQYFGPGTRLTVT.

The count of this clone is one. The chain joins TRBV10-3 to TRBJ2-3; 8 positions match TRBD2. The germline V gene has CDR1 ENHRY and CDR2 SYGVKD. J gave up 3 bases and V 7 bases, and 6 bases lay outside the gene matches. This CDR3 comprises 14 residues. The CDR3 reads CAITREGRTDTQYF. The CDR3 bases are TGTGCCATCACCCGGGAGGGCCGAACAGATACGCAGTATTTT.

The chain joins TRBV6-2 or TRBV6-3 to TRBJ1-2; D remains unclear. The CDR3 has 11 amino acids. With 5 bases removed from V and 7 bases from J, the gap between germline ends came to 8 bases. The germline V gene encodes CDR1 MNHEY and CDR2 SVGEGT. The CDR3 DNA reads TGTGCCAGCAGTCCACGCCCTGGCTACACCTTC. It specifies CASSPRPGYTF.

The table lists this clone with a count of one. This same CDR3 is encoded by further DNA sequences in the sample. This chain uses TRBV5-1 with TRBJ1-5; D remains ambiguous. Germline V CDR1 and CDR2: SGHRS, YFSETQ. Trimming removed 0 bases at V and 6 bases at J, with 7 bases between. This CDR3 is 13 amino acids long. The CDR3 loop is CASSLEGSQPQHF. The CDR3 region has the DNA TGCGCCAGCAGCTTGGAAGGTTCTCAGCCCCAGCATTTT.

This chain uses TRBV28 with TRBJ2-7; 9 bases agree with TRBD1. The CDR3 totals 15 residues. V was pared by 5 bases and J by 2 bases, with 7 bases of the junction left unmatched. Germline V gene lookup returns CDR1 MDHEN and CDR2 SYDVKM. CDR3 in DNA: TGTGCCAGCAGTGAGGGGACAGGGCACACCTACGAGCAGTACTTC. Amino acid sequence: CASSEGTGHTYEQYF.

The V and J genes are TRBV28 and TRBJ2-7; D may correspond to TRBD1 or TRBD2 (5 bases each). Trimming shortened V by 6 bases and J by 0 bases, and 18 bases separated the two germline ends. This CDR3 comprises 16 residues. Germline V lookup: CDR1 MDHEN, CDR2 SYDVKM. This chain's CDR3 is CASSPPGPTSSYEQYF. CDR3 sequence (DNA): TGTGCCAGCAGCCCACCGGGACCCACTAGCTCCTACGAGCAGTACTTC.

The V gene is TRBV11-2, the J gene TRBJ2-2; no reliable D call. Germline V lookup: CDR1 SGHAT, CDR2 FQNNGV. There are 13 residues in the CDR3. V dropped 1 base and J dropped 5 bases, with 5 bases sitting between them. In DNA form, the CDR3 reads TGTGCCAGCAGCTTAGTCCCTACCGGGGAGCTGTTTTTT. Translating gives CASSLVPTGELFF.